The sequence of this T cell receptor (beta chain) was determined in a study of T cells in Graves' hyperthyroidism and ophthalmopathy. Study-wide results and limits: Appearing also in blood were most of the thyroid clonotypes expanded above 0.001. Separating ophthalmopathy from stable hyperthyroidism was achieved by a 13 V-J model.

CDR1 ENHRY and CDR2 SYGVKD come from the germline V gene. CDR3 length: 11 amino acids. The V end lost 11 bases, the J end lost 4 bases, and 9 bases lay between the germline ends. Using RNA transcripts as the source, TCR beta CDR3 regions were amplified. Primed by the HTBI set, a first-round RT-PCR was run on the TCR CDR3. TCRdb reanalysed the multiplex PCR reads using MiXCR and keeps one entry per CDR3 protein. The profile covers roughly 570,000 distinct CDR3 sequences, with under 60% appearing a single time and around 19% taken by the ten largest. This clonotype is a singleton in its sample. The antigen remains unidentified.

This receptor was identified in an adult woman with Graves' disease, either hyperthyroidism or ophthalmopathy (not recorded which). The chain employs TRBV10-3 and TRBJ1-5, with D unresolved. The specimen was peripheral blood or thyroid tissue (not recorded which). Written as DNA, the CDR3 is TGTGCCGGTGTCGGGAATCAGCCCCAGCATTTT. As protein: CAGVGNQPQHF.